This passage covers 21 T cell receptor beta chains from one sample sequenced in a study of blood T cell repertoires in COVID-19. Sequenced by immunoSEQ multiplex PCR; TCRdb stores in-frame clones only, minus some. The sample records over 90,000 clones, roughly 78% being singletons. The specimen sequenced was peripheral blood. The receptors come from a man aged 45-60 years with active or convalescent COVID-19.

This chain uses TRBV28 with TRBJ2-3; 10 bases agree with TRBD1. The germline V gene encodes CDR1 MDHEN and CDR2 SYDVKM. This CDR3 contains 14 residues. J gave up 9 bases and V 5 bases, and 8 bases lay outside the gene matches. The CDR3 bases are TGTGCCAGCAGTGACCGGGACAGGGGTTTAACGCAGTATTTT. Encoded protein: CASSDRDRGLTQYF.

The chain combines TRBV3-1 (or the pseudogene TRBV3-2) with TRBJ1-1; D not resolved. The germline gives CDR1 LGHDT, CDR2 YNNKEL (reference sequence). Trimming took off 0 bases at V and 4 bases at J, with 6 bases between the two ends. The CDR3 loop spans 13 amino acids. The CDR3 loop is CASSQDISTEAFF. DNA for the CDR3: TGTGCCAGCAGCCAAGATATCTCCACTGAAGCTTTCTTT.

This clone has only one observation. The chain is built from TRBV9 and TRBJ2-3; a possible D gene is TRBD1 (6 bases). V shed 2 bases and J shed 2 bases, with 9 bases lying between them. The length of the CDR3 is 14 residues. Germline values: CDR1 SGDLS, CDR2 YYNGEE. Written as DNA, the CDR3 is TGTGCCAGCAGCGTTAAGGGGGTCACAGATACGCAGTATTTT. This translates into CASSVKGVTDTQYF. The full variable domain, rest sourced from reference TRBV9 and TRBJ2-3, is DSGVTQTPKHLITATGQRVTLRCSPRSGDLSVYWYQQSLDQGLQFLIQYYNGEERAKGNILERFSAQQFPDLHSELNLSSLELGDSALYFCASSVKGVTDTQYFGPGTRLTVL.

The chain uses TRBV19 and TRBJ2-6; 8 bases fit TRBD1. This CDR3 is built from 18 residues. Germline V gene sequence: CDR1 LNHDA, CDR2 SQIVND (reference sequence). V gave up 5 bases and J gave up 2 bases; unmatched junction bases: 11. The chain's CDR3 is CASSAGQGGATGANVLTF. CDR3 DNA: TGTGCCAGTAGTGCCGGACAGGGAGGTGCCACTGGGGCCAACGTCCTGACTTTC.

The rearrangement joins TRBV19 to TRBJ1-1; perhaps TRBD1 as D (5 bases). The CDR3 has 15 residues. Trimming shortened V by 1 base and J by 1 base, and 10 bases separated the two germline ends. Germline CDR1 is LNHDA and CDR2 is SQIVND (reference sequence). The CDR3 loop is CASSIGATGNTEAFF. CDR3 DNA: TGTGCCAGTAGTATAGGGGCTACAGGGAACACTGAAGCTTTCTTT.

V is TRBV21-1 and J is TRBJ2-5; the table's D gene call, TRBD2, was not cross checked with the DNA. TRBV21-1 is a pseudogene. This CDR3 is 15 amino acids long. CDR3 protein: CASSKLRTKLETQYF. CDR3 coding DNA: TGTGCCAGCAGCAAACTCAGGACTAAGTTAGAGACCCAGTACTTC.

This chain links TRBV28 with TRBJ1-1; D remains ambiguous. Germline loops: CDR1 MDHEN, CDR2 SYDVKM. CDR3 size: 14 residues. The germline V and J ends were trimmed by 7 bases and 1 base, with 13 bases remaining between them. The CDR3 DNA follows: TGTGCCAGCAACCCGGGGAGAGCGAACACTGAAGCTTTCTTT. Translation: CASNPGRANTEAFF.

The rearrangement links TRBV3-1 (or the pseudogene TRBV3-2) to TRBJ2-7; D not certain. The germline V and J ends were trimmed by 0 bases and 9 bases, with 15 bases remaining between them. The CDR3 totals 14 residues. Germline-derived CDR1 and CDR2 are LGHDT and YNNKEL (reference sequence). CDR3 protein: CASSQETPLSLQYV. CDR3 nucleotides: TGTGCCAGCAGCCAAGAGACACCGCTTAGTTTGCAGTACGTC.

The J gene is TRBJ1-1, the V gene TRBV11-2; possibly TRBD1 for D (5 bases). Trimming pared 2 bases from V and 1 base from J, leaving 11 bases between. The CDR3 runs 15 residues. Germline lookup yields CDR1 SGHAT and CDR2 FQNNGV. CDR3 nucleotides: TGTGCCAGCAGCTTATATGGGGCTGAGAACACTGAAGCTTTCTTT. This codes for CASSLYGAENTEAFF. Full variable domain (outside the CDR3, taken from reference TRBV11-2 and TRBJ1-1): EAGVAQSPRYKIIEKRQSVAFWCNPISGHATLYWYQQILGQGPKLLIQFQNNGVVDDSQLPKDRFSAERLKGVDSTLKIQPAKLEDSAVYLCASSLYGAENTEAFFGQGTRLTVV.

Points on this clone: An end of the junction differs from the germline gene, which may be a read error. The J gene is TRBJ1-5, the V gene TRBV10-3, with no clear D. The CDR3 spans 13 residues. Germline CDR1 reads ENHRY; CDR2 reads SYGVKD. DNA of the CDR3: TGTGCCATCGGTGACATTAGCAATCAGCCCCAGCATTTT. Translation gives CAIGDISNQPQHF.

This chain joins TRBV24-1 and TRBJ2-3; 7 bases align to TRBD2. The CDR3 extends over 14 amino acids. Germline V lookup: CDR1 KGHDR, CDR2 SFDVKD. Trimming removed 0 bases from V and 4 bases from J; junction bases left unmatched: 0. In DNA, the CDR3 is TGTGCCACCAGTGATTTGGCGGGGGCAGATACGCAGTATTTT. Its protein is CATSDLAGADTQYF.

CDR3 nucleotide sequence: TGTGCCAGCAGCGGACAGTCCACTGAAGCTTTCTTT. It codes for CASSGQSTEAFF. The genes are TRBV11-2 and TRBJ1-1; D is possibly TRBD1 (6 bases). The germline CDR1 and CDR2 sequences are SGHAT and FQNNGV. With 5 bases removed from V and 4 bases from J, the gap between germline ends came to 8 bases. This CDR3 has 12 residues.

This rearrangement joins TRBV7-9 to TRBJ2-1; the match to TRBD2 covers 10 bases. J lost 7 bases, V lost 5 bases, and 2 bases had no gene match. There are 13 residues in the CDR3. The germline V gene has CDR1 SEHNR and CDR2 FQNEAQ (reference sequence). This CDR3 is CASSTAGGNEQFF. The CDR3 bases are TGTGCCAGCAGCACAGCGGGGGGGAATGAGCAGTTCTTC.

This chain uses TRBV24-1 with TRBJ1-1; possible D gene TRBD1, 6 bases. The CDR3 consists of 13 residues. Trimming took 3 bases from V and 7 from J, leaving 11 bases between them. Germline V gene lookup returns CDR1 KGHDR and CDR2 SFDVKD. In nucleotides, the CDR3 is TGTGCCACCAGTGATGAGACAGGCAGTGAAGCTTTCTTT. Its protein product is CATSDETGSEAFF.

This chain joins TRBV18 and TRBJ2-1; TRBD1 agrees at 9 bases. CDR1 and CDR2 (germline): KGHSH, LQKENI. The CDR3 is made up of 15 amino acids. V shed 5 bases and J 8 bases; nucleotides not matched to a gene: 10. The CDR3 here is CASSSTGQGGYEQFF. CDR3 in DNA: TGTGCCAGCTCATCGACGGGACAGGGCGGTTATGAGCAGTTCTTC.

This clone was picked up a small number of times. This chain connects TRBV2 to TRBJ1-4; D might be TRBD1 (6 bases). Between the trimmed V and J ends, which lost 6 bases and 8 bases, there was a span of 16 bases. Germline assignment: CDR1 SNHLY and CDR2 FYNNEI. The CDR3 totals 14 residues. DNA of the CDR3: TGTGCCAGCAGCAGCACACCAGGGGACGAAAAACTGTTTTTT. Translating gives CASSSTPGDEKLFF. Variable domain in full (rest from reference TRBV2 and TRBJ1-4): EPEVTQTPSHQVTQMGQEVILRCVPISNHLYFYWYRQILGQKVEFLVSFYNNEISEKSEIFDDQFSVERPDGSNFTLKIRSTKLEDSAMYFCASSSTPGDEKLFFGSGTQLSVL.

V gene TRBV25-1 combines with J gene TRBJ2-3, with 9 bases that match TRBD2. Germline CDR1 is MGHDK and CDR2 is SYGVNS. The length of the CDR3 is 14 residues. The J segment lost 2 bases and the V segment lost 7 bases, leaving 4 bases of the junction unmatched. CDR3 region: CASKLAGLTDTQYF. The CDR3 DNA sequence: TGTGCCAGCAAACTAGCGGGCCTCACAGATACGCAGTATTTT.

V is TRBV19 and J is TRBJ1-4; D is possibly TRBD1 (6 bases). Germline-derived CDR1 and CDR2 are LNHDA and SQIVND (reference sequence). Deletions cut 3 bases from V and 4 bases from J, with 9 bases between. The CDR3 is 14 amino acids. The DNA for the CDR3 is TGTGCCAGTAGTATGGGCAGGGGTAATGAAAAACTGTTTTTT. It translates to CASSMGRGNEKLFF.

This chain connects TRBV30 to TRBJ1-6; the match to TRBD1 covers 9 bases. CDR1 is GTSNPN and CDR2 is SVGIG in the germline V gene (reference sequence). The CDR3 totals 13 residues. The CDR3: CVSQGAEDSPLHF. The CDR3 DNA sequence: TGTGTATCACAGGGGGCTGAAGATTCACCCCTCCACTTT.

The chain couples TRBV2 to TRBJ1-1, with no clear D. Trimming left V 6 bases short and J 2 bases short, with 10 bases between. From germline, CDR1 is SNHLY and CDR2 FYNNEI. This CDR3 comprises 13 residues. As DNA, the CDR3 is TGTGCCAGCAGGAAAACAGTTAACACTGAAGCTTTCTTT. Encoded protein: CASRKTVNTEAFF.

The chain couples TRBV7-6 to TRBJ2-5; the D gene is possibly TRBD2 (6 bases). V was pared by 4 bases and J by 1 base, with 16 bases between. CDR1 and CDR2 (germline): SGHVS, FNYEAQ. The CDR3 has 16 amino acids. The CDR3: CASSSSGTGTQETQYF. CDR3 DNA: TGTGCCAGCAGCTCATCCGGGACTGGGACCCAAGAGACCCAGTACTTC.